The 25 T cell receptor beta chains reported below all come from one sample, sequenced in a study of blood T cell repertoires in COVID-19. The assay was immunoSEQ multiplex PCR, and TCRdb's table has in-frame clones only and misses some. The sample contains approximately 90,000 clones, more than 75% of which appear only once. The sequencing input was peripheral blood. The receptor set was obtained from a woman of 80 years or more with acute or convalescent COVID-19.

The CDR3 loop reads CASSGGQGMNTEAFF. CDR3 DNA sequence: TGTGCCAGCAGTGGTGGGCAGGGGATGAACACTGAAGCTTTCTTT. V usage is TRBV2 and J usage is TRBJ1-1; D is perhaps TRBD1 (6 bases). CDR1 is SNHLY and CDR2 is FYNNEI in the germline V gene. This CDR3 is 15 amino acids long. V was pared by 4 bases and J by 0 bases, with 12 bases between.

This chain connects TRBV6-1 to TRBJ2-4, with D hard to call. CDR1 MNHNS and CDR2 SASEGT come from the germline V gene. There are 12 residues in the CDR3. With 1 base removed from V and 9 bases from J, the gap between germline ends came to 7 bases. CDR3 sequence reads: CASSEVAPIQYF. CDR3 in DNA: TGTGCCAGCAGTGAAGTGGCACCCATTCAGTACTTC.

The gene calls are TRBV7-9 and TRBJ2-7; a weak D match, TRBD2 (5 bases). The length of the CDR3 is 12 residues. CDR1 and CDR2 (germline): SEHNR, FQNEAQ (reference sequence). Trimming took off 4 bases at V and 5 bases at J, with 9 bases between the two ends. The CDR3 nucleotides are TGTGCCAGCAGCTCGTCTAGCCACGAGCAGTACTTC. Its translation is CASSSSSHEQYF.

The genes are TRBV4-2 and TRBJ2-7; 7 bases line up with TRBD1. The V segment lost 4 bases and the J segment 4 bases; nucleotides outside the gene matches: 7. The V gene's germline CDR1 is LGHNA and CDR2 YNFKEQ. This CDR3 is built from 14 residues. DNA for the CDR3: TGTGCCAGCAGCCGTCGTGGACAGGAGTACGAGCAGTACTTC. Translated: CASSRRGQEYEQYF.

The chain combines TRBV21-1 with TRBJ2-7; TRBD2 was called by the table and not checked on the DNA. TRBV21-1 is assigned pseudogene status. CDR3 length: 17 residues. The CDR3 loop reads CASSKKRSLAVSYEQYF. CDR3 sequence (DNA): TGTGCCAGCAGCAAAAAGCGGAGTCTAGCGGTAAGCTACGAGCAGTACTTC.

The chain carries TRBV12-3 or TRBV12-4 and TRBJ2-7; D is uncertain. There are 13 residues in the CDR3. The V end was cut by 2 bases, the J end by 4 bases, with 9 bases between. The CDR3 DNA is TGTGCCAGCAGTTTATGGGCAACATACGAGCAGTACTTC. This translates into CASSLWATYEQYF.

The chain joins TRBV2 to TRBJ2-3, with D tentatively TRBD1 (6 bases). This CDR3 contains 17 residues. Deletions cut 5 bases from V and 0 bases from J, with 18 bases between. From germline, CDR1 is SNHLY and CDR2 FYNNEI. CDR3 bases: TGTGCCAGCAGTTGGGAAAGGACAGCCACTAGCACAGATACGCAGTATTTT. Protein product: CASSWERTATSTDTQYF.

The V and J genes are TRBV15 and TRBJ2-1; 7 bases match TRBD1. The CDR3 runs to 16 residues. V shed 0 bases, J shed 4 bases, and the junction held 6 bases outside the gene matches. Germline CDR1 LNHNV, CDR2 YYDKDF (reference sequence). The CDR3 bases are TGTGCCACCAGCAGAGAGCCCGGGACAGTTTACAATGAGCAGTTCTTC. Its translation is CATSREPGTVYNEQFF.

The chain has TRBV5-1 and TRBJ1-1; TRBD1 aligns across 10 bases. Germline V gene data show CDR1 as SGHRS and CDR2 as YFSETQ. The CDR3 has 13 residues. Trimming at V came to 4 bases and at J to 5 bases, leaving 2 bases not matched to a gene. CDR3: CASSKDRGTEAFF. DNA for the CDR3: TGCGCCAGCAGCAAGGACAGGGGGACTGAAGCTTTCTTT.

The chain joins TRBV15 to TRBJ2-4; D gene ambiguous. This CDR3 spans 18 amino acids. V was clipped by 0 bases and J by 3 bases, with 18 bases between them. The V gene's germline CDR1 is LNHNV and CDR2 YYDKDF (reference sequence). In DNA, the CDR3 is TGTGCCACCAGCAGAGATCATGCCGCAGGAATTGGCAAAAACATTCAGTACTTC. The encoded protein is CATSRDHAAGIGKNIQYF.

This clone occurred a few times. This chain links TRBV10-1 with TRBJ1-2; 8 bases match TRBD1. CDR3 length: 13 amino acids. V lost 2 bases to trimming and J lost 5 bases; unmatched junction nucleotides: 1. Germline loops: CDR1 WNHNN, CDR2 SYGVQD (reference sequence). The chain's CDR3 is CASSERQGYGYTF. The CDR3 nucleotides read TGCGCCAGCAGTGAGCGACAGGGGTATGGCTACACCTTC.

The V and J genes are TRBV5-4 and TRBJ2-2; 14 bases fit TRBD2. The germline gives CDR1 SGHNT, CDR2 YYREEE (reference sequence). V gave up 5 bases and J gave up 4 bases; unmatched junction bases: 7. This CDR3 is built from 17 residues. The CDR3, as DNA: TGTGCCAGCAGGGTTGGACTAGCGGGAGGTAGCACCGGGGAGCTGTTTTTT. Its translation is CASRVGLAGGSTGELFF.

The DNA of the CDR3 is TGTGCCAGCAGCTTCATCCCTAGCCCCGAAGCTTTCTTT. Translation: CASSFIPSPEAFF. The chain joins TRBV7-9 to TRBJ1-1; D is undetermined. The V and J ends lost 3 bases and 8 bases respectively, with 13 bases between them. The CDR3 spans 13 residues. Per the germline V gene, CDR1 is SEHNR and CDR2 is FQNEAQ (reference sequence).

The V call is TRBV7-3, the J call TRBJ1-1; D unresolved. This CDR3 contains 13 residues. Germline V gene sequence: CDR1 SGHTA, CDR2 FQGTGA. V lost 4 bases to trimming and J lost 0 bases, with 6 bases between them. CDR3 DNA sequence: TGTGCCAGCAGCTCTACAGTGAACACTGAAGCTTTCTTT. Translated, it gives CASSSTVNTEAFF. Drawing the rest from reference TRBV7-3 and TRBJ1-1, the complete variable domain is GAGVSQTPSNKVTEKGKYVELRCDPISGHTALYWYRQSLGQGPEFLIYFQGTGAADDSGLPNDRFFAVRPEGSVSTLKIQRTERGDSAVYLCASSSTVNTEAFFGQGTRLTVV.

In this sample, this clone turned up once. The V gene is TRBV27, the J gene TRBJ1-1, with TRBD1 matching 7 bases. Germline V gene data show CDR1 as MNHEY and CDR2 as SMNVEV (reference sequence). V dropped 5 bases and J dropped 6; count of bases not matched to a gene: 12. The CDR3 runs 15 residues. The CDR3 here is CASSTEQGNKPEAFF. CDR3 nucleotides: TGTGCCAGCAGTACAGAACAGGGGAACAAACCTGAAGCTTTCTTT.

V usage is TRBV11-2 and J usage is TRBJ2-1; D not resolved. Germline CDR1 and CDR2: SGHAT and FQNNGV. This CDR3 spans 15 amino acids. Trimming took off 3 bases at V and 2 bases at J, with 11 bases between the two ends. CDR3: CASSLERLAYNEQFF. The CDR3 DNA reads TGTGCCAGCAGCTTGGAGCGCCTAGCCTACAATGAGCAGTTCTTC.

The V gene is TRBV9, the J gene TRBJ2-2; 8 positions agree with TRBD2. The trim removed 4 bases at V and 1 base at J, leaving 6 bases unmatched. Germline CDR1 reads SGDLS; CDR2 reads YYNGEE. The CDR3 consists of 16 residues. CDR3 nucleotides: TGTGCCAGCAGCCTCCAGACTAGCGTGAACACCGGGGAGCTGTTTTTT. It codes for CASSLQTSVNTGELFF.

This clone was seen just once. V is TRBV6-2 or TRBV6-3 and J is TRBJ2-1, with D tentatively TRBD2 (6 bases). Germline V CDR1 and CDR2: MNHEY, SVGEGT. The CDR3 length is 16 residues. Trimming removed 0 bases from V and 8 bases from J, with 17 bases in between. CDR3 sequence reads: CASSYSLRDSSDEQFF. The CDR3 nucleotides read TGTGCCAGCAGTTACTCCCTCCGGGACTCTTCCGATGAGCAGTTCTTC.

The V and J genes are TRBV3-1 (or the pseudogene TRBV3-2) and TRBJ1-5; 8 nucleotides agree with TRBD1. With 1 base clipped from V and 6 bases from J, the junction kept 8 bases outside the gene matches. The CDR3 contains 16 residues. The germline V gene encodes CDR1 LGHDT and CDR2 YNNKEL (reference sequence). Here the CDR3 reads CASSQGPQGAFQPQHF. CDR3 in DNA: TGTGCCAGCAGCCAAGGTCCCCAGGGGGCGTTTCAGCCCCAGCATTTT.

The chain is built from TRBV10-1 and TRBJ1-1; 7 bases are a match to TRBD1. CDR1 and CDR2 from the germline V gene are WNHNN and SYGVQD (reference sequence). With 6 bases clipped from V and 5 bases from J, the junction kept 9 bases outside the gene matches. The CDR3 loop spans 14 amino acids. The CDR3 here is CASREDRTGTEAFF. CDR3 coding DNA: TGCGCCAGCAGGGAGGACAGGACCGGGACTGAAGCTTTCTTT.

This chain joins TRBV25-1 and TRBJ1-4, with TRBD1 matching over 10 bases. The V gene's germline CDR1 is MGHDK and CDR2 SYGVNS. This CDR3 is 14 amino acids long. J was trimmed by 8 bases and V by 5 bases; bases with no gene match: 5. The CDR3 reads CASSPDRGNEKLFF. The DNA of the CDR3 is TGTGCCAGCAGTCCGGACAGGGGGAACGAAAAACTGTTTTTT. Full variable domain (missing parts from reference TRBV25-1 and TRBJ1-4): EADIYQTPRYLVIGTGKKITLECSQTMGHDKMYWYQQDPGMELHLIHYSYGVNSTEKGDLSSESTVSRIRTEHFPLTLESARPSHTSQYLCASSPDRGNEKLFFGSGTQLSVL.

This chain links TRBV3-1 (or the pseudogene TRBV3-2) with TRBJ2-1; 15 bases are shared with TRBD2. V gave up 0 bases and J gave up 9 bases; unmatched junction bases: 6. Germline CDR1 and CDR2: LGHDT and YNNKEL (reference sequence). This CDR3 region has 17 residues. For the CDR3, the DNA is TGTGCCAGCAGCCAAGATTTCGGACTAGCGGGGGGGATTGAGCAGTTCTTC. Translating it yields CASSQDFGLAGGIEQFF.

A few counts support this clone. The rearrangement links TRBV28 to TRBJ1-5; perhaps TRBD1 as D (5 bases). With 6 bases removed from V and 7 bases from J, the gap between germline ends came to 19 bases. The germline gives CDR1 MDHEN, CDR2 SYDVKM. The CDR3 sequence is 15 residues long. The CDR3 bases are TGTGCCAGCAGATTTTCCCCTCAGGGCGGACAGCCCCAGCATTTT. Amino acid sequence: CASRFSPQGGQPQHF. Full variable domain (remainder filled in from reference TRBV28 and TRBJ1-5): DVKVTQSSRYLVKRTGEKVFLECVQDMDHENMFWYRQDPGLGLRLIYFSYDVKMKEKGDIPEGYSVSREKKERFSLILESASTNQTSMYLCASRFSPQGGQPQHFGDGTRLSIL.

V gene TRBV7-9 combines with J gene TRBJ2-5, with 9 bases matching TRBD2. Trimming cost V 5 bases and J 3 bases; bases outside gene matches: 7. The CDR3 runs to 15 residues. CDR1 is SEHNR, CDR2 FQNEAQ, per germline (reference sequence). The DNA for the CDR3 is TGTGCCAGCAGCCCCGGGACTAGCTCAGAAGAGACCCAGTACTTC. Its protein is CASSPGTSSEETQYF. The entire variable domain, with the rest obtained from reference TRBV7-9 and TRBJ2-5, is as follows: DTGVSQNPRHKITKRGQNVTFRCDPISEHNRLYWYRQTLGQGPEFLTYFQNEAQLEKSRLLSDRFSAERPKGSFSTLEIQRTEQGDSAMYLCASSPGTSSEETQYFGPGTRLLVL.

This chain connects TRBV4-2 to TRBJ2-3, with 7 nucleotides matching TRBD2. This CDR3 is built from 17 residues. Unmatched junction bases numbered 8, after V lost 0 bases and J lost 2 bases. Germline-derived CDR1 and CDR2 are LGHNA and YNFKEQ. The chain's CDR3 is CASSQDGVGGPTDTQYF. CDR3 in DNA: TGTGCCAGCAGCCAAGACGGAGTGGGAGGGCCCACAGATACGCAGTATTTT.